The following is a T cell receptor (beta chain) sequence with its context. The antigen remains unidentified. These data come from a study of T cells and copy number aberrations in small-cell lung cancer. Produced via immunoSEQ multiplex PCR; TCRdb's table is partial and in-frame only. The repertoire holds roughly 8,900 clones, with about three quarters as singletons. V lost 6 bases and J lost 4, with 21 bases in between. This CDR3 comprises 16 residues. Germline CDR1 and CDR2: SNHLY and FYNNEI. Study-wide results and caveats: Tumors showed lower T-cell density, richness and clonality than adjacent lung, though density did not differ significantly. All specimens were formalin-fixed paraffin-embedded tissue, prone to sequencing artifacts.

Source material: normal tissue next to the tumor. This chain links TRBV2 with TRBJ1-1, with TRBD1 as a possible D gene (5 bases). The TCR was taken from a man aged 55 to 70 with small cell lung cancer. CDR3 DNA: TGTGCCAGCAGCCCCCCGACCCCGACGGGGACCACTGAAGCTTTCTTT. It specifies CASSPPTPTGTTEAFF.